The 24 T cell receptor beta chains given below trace back to one sample, sequenced in a study of blood T cells in healthy people across ages (dated by TCRdb to between 2014 and 2017). Library generation was performed with 5' RACE. Sequencing took place on an Illumina HiSeq 2500. A second PCR of roughly 6 to 11 cycles was performed with a sample-barcoded 5' primer and a J-beta primer mix. The public reads were quality trimmed at Q25 with fastp and then assembled into clones with MiXCR by TCRdb, keeping productive beta chains. Every entry covers one CDR3 protein and lists the most common genes and DNA from its rows. The sample table lists roughly 800,000 distinct CDR3 sequences, under 40% of them with a count of one. The ten biggest clones cover 10% to 15% of the sample. Sequencing was carried out using blood. The receptors derive from a man aged 18 to 29 in good health.

This clonotype appeared a few times. The chain has TRBV6-4 and TRBJ2-2; D tentatively fits TRBD1 or TRBD2 (5 bases each). Germline assignment: CDR1 MRHNA and CDR2 SNTAGT. This CDR3 has 14 amino acids. V lost 4 bases and J 7 bases, leaving 13 bases between the germline ends. The CDR3 protein is CASSGDHLGGELFF. The DNA for the CDR3 is TGTGCCAGCAGTGGGGACCATCTGGGCGGGGAGCTGTTTTTT.

This clonotype was observed at least ten times. The chain employs TRBV2 and TRBJ2-1, with TRBD2 as a possible D gene (6 bases). The CDR3 sequence is 16 residues long. Germline values: CDR1 SNHLY, CDR2 FYNNEI. The germline V and J ends were trimmed by 2 bases and 1 base, with 12 bases remaining between them. In nucleotides, the CDR3 is TGTGCCAGCAGTGAAACCCGTCGGGGGTCCTACAATGAGCAGTTCTTC. Protein sequence: CASSETRRGSYNEQFF.

The V call is TRBV10-3, the J call TRBJ2-2; D perhaps matches TRBD1 (5 bases). V lost 11 bases, J lost 2 bases, and 9 bases lay in between. The CDR3 covers 12 residues. Germline V CDR1 and CDR2: ENHRY, SYGVKD. The CDR3 sequence is CAVGRNTGELFF. The CDR3 DNA reads as TGTGCCGTGGGGCGAAACACCGGGGAGCTGTTTTTT.

V usage is TRBV20-1 and J usage is TRBJ1-6, with 11 bases fitting TRBD1. V shed 1 base and J 7 bases; nucleotides not matched to a gene: 21. The CDR3 totals 21 residues. Germline CDR1 DFQATT, CDR2 SNEGSKA (reference sequence). CDR3 sequence (DNA): TGCAGTGCTAGAGGACTGACGGGGACAGGGGGTCCAGGGGGACCCAATTCACCCCTCCACTTT. It is translated as CSARGLTGTGGPGGPNSPLHF.

This clonotype was recorded a few times. The chain recombines TRBV10-3 with TRBJ1-2; D is perhaps TRBD1 (6 bases). CDR3 size: 13 residues. Germline CDR1 is ENHRY and CDR2 is SYGVKD. Trimming removed 7 bases from V and 2 bases from J, with 11 bases in between. CDR3 DNA sequence: TGTGCCATCACCGAGGGGGGGAACTATGGCTACACCTTC. This sequence encodes CAITEGGNYGYTF.

This clonotype came up many times. V usage is TRBV20-1 and J usage is TRBJ2-7, with 9 bases matching TRBD2. Germline V lookup: CDR1 DFQATT, CDR2 SNEGSKA (reference sequence). V dropped 7 bases and J dropped 0; count of bases not matched to a gene: 7. The CDR3 is 14 residues long. The CDR3 is CSVRRLADSYEQYF. DNA for the CDR3: TGCAGTGTAAGGCGACTAGCGGACTCCTACGAGCAGTACTTC.

The V and J genes are TRBV6-2 or TRBV6-3 and TRBJ2-5; TRBD1 agrees at 10 bases. Per the germline V gene, CDR1 is MNHEY and CDR2 is SVGEGT. Unmatched junction bases numbered 17, after V lost 8 bases and J lost 11 bases. This CDR3 has 15 residues. For the CDR3, the DNA is TGTGCCAGCCGACCAACCGGGACAGGGGTAAATGAGCAGTACTTC. This sequence encodes CASRPTGTGVNEQYF.

A few counts support this clonotype. The gene calls are TRBV20-1 and TRBJ1-5, with 11 bases matching TRBD1. J lost 5 bases, V lost 4 bases, and 16 bases had no gene match. The germline V gene has CDR1 DFQATT and CDR2 SNEGSKA (reference sequence). The CDR3 has 18 amino acids. CDR3 DNA sequence: TGCAGTGCTAATCCGTTGATTATAGGACAGGGGGCGCATCAGCCCCAGCATTTT. Translating it yields CSANPLIIGQGAHQPQHF.

Comments on this clonotype: Just one base apart from a much larger clone, this may be a read error. The J gene is TRBJ2-4, the V gene TRBV12-3 or TRBV12-4, with 8 bases matching TRBD1. The DNA end is a closer match to TRBJ2-5, so the J assignment may be wrong. The CDR3 is made up of 15 amino acids. The CDR3 bases are TGTGCCGGCACCCAGGGGGCCGGGGTACAAGAGACCCAGTACTTC. Encoded protein: CAGTQGAGVQETQYF.

The chain uses TRBV28 and TRBJ2-3; D possibly corresponds to TRBD2 (7 bases). The CDR3 is 14 amino acids. Trimming took off 6 bases at V and 2 bases at J, with 12 bases between the two ends. CDR1 is MDHEN and CDR2 is SYDVKM in the germline V gene. The CDR3 protein is CASSWGGTTDTQYF. The CDR3 DNA follows: TGTGCCAGCAGCTGGGGGGGCACCACAGATACGCAGTATTTT.

The J gene is TRBJ2-5, the V gene TRBV12-3 or TRBV12-4, with a weak D call TRBD1 (5 bases). V was pared by 7 bases and J by 5 bases, with 17 bases between. The CDR3 has 14 amino acids. The CDR3 bases are TGTGCCAGCAATGACGACAGTCTTGGTGAGACCCAGTACTTC. Translated: CASNDDSLGETQYF.

This clonotype was seen many times. The chain employs TRBV20-1 and TRBJ2-3; D is ambiguous. With 3 bases removed from V and 1 base from J, the gap between germline ends came to 11 bases. Per the germline V gene, CDR1 is DFQATT and CDR2 is SNEGSKA (reference sequence). This CDR3 is 14 amino acids long. The CDR3: CSASGSTRTDTQYF. Written as DNA, the CDR3 is TGCAGTGCTAGTGGATCGACCCGCACAGATACGCAGTATTTT.

V is TRBV9 and J is TRBJ2-3; D is uncertain. The V end was cut by 0 bases, the J end by 4 bases, with 12 bases between. This CDR3 spans 15 amino acids. Germline values: CDR1 SGDLS, CDR2 YYNGEE. For the CDR3, the DNA is TGTGCCAGCAGCGTAGGGTTCCTAGACGCAGATACGCAGTATTTT. Its protein product is CASSVGFLDADTQYF.

This clonotype was counted between two and nine times. The chain is built from TRBV27 and TRBJ1-4; no firm D call. Looked up from germline, CDR1 is MNHEY and CDR2 is SMNVEV (reference sequence). The CDR3 runs 13 residues. V lost 3 bases, J lost 5 bases, and 7 bases lay in between. CDR3 protein: CASSFLENEKLFF. The CDR3 coding sequence is TGTGCCAGCAGTTTTCTAGAGAATGAAAAACTGTTTTTT.

About this clonotype itself: This may stem from a read error, because a much larger clone lies one nucleotide away. This sequence joins TRBV27 and TRBJ1-2; D is perhaps TRBD1 (5 bases). Germline CDR1 reads MNHEY; CDR2 reads SMNVEV (reference sequence). The CDR3 is 13 amino acids. Trimming shortened V by 6 bases and J by 4 bases, and 12 bases separated the two germline ends. The CDR3 region is CASSLTVTYGYTF. For the CDR3, the DNA is TGTGCCAGCAGCCTGACAGTAACCTATGGCTACACCTTC.

The V and J genes are TRBV4-3 and TRBJ1-1, with D maybe TRBD1 (5 bases). Germline CDR1 LGHNA, CDR2 YSLEER. This CDR3 contains 15 residues. V was shortened by 5 bases and J by 4 bases, with 17 bases between the two germline ends. CDR3 in amino acids: CASSVDQGVGTEAFF. In nucleotides, the CDR3 is TGCGCCAGCAGCGTTGACCAAGGGGTGGGCACTGAAGCTTTCTTT.

This clonotype was recorded at least ten times. The chain has TRBV9 and TRBJ2-1; tentatively, D is TRBD1 (6 bases). This CDR3 region has 16 residues. Trimming took off 2 bases at V and 9 bases at J, with 21 bases between the two ends. The V gene's germline CDR1 is SGDLS and CDR2 YYNGEE. The CDR3 loop reads CASSVGAGSRLSEQFF. The CDR3 DNA sequence: TGTGCCAGCAGCGTGGGGGCAGGGTCTCGTCTAAGTGAGCAGTTCTTC.

The gene calls are TRBV27 and TRBJ2-5; 10 bases are shared with TRBD2. CDR3 length equals 16 residues. Germline CDR1 MNHEY, CDR2 SMNVEV (reference sequence). Trimming at V came to 0 bases and at J to 4 bases, leaving 5 bases not matched to a gene. CDR3 DNA sequence: TGTGCCAGCAGTTTATCGCCCAGCGGGGGGGTAGAGACCCAGTACTTC. Translated: CASSLSPSGGVETQYF.

This clonotype was counted between two and nine times. V gene TRBV6-1 combines with J gene TRBJ2-3, with D possibly called TRBD1 or TRBD2 (6 bases each). The germline V and J ends were trimmed by 7 bases and 2 bases, with 13 bases remaining between them. This CDR3 spans 14 amino acids. The germline V gene encodes CDR1 MNHNS and CDR2 SASEGT. For the CDR3, the DNA is TGTGCCAGCACATTTGGGGGGCTCACAGATACGCAGTATTTT. Its translation: CASTFGGLTDTQYF.

Only a few counts were recorded for this clonotype. The chain is built from TRBV7-6 and TRBJ1-6; TRBD1 matches 8 bases. Germline CDR1 and CDR2: SGHVS and FNYEAQ. J gave up 7 bases and V 5 bases, and 13 bases lay outside the gene matches. The CDR3 totals 17 residues. This CDR3 reads CASSHTPGGTGNSPLHF. CDR3 nucleotides: TGTGCCAGCAGCCACACTCCAGGGGGCACCGGGAATTCACCCCTCCACTTT.

There are many counts of this clonotype. J is TRBJ2-6 and V is TRBV12-3 or TRBV12-4, with D perhaps matching TRBD2 (6 bases). This CDR3 contains 15 residues. Between the trimmed V and J ends, which lost 5 bases and 9 bases, there was a span of 17 bases. CDR3 sequence reads: CASSDPGRMGNVLTF. The CDR3 DNA sequence: TGTGCCAGCAGTGACCCAGGGAGGATGGGCAACGTCCTGACTTTC.

For this clonotype: A read error is possible here, since a much larger clone lies one base away. This CDR3 fails to terminate in the conserved phenylalanine or tryptophan, so it likely reflects a read error. The chain combines TRBV10-3 with TRBJ2-7; 8 positions match TRBD1. Germline trimming cut 10 bases from V and 3 bases from J; bases unmatched to any gene: 5. CDR3 length: 12 amino acids. The V gene's germline CDR1 is ENHRY and CDR2 SYGVKD. This CDR3 reads CATDRGGYEQYL. CDR3 nucleotide sequence: TGTGCCACCGACAGGGGTGGCTACGAGCAGTACTTA.

The CDR3 coding sequence is TGCGCCAGCAGCCCTGAGCCAACAGGGGTCAATCAGCCCCAGCATTTT. Amino acids: CASSPEPTGVNQPQHF. The chain couples TRBV4-3 to TRBJ1-5; 7 nucleotides match TRBD1. CDR3 length equals 16 residues. V shed 4 bases, J shed 3 bases, and the junction held 9 bases outside the gene matches. From germline, CDR1 is LGHNA and CDR2 YSLEER.

About this clonotype itself: A much larger clone differs by one base, so this may be a read error. The chain combines TRBV15 with TRBJ2-7; D call uncertain. The germline gives CDR1 LNHNV, CDR2 YYDKDF (reference sequence). V shed 0 bases and J shed 3 bases, with 15 bases lying between them. The CDR3 length is 16 residues. The CDR3 DNA follows: TGTGCCACCAGCAGAGATAAGGCAGACAAGTTCTACGAGCAGTACTTC. This gives the protein CATSRDKADKFYEQYF.